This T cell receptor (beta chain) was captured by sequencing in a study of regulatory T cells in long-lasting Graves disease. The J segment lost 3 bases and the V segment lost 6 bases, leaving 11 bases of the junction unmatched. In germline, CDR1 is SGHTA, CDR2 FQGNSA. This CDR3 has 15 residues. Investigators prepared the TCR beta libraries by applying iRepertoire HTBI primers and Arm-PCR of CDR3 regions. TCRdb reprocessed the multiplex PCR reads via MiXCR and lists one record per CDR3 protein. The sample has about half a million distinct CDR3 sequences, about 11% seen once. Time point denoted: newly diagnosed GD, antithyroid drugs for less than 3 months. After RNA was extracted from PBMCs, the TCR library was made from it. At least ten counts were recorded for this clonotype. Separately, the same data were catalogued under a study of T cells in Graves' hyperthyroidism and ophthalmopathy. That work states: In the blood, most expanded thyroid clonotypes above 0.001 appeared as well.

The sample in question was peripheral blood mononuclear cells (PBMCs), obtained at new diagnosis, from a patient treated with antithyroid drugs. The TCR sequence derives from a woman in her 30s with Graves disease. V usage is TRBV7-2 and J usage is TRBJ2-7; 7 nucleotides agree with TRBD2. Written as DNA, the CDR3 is TGTGCCAGCAGGGGGGTGGGGACGGGGGGCTACGAGCAGTACTTC. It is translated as CASRGVGTGGYEQYF.